This entry lists 31 T cell receptor beta chains sequenced from one sample in a study of blood T cell repertoires in COVID-19. The repertoire was sequenced with immunoSEQ multiplex PCR; TCRdb's copy has only in-frame clones and lacks some. The sample has tens of thousands of clones; approximately 90% are singletons. Sequencing was performed on peripheral blood. These receptors all stem from a woman of 80 years or more with COVID-19, enrolled during active disease.

This chain links TRBV12-3 or TRBV12-4 with TRBJ1-2; TRBD1 agrees at 9 bases. Losses at the gene ends were 5 bases for V and 8 bases for J; bases not matched to a gene: 6. The CDR3 is 13 amino acids. The CDR3 nucleotides read TGTGCCAGCAGTACCGGGACAGGGCGAGGCTACACCTTC. It encodes CASSTGTGRGYTF.

The chain links TRBV5-4 to TRBJ1-2; 8 nucleotides align to TRBD1. The V and J ends lost 4 bases and 6 bases, in that order; junction bases with no gene match: 14. Germline V gene lookup returns CDR1 SGHNT and CDR2 YYREEE (reference sequence). The CDR3 is made up of 16 amino acids. DNA for the CDR3: TGTGCCAGCAGCCCCGGACAGGGTTGGGGTTTGCATGGCTACACCTTC. This encodes CASSPGQGWGLHGYTF.

The gene calls are TRBV4-1 and TRBJ1-6; 8 bases are shared with TRBD1. Losses at the gene ends were 5 bases for V and 0 bases for J; bases not matched to a gene: 6. This CDR3 is 17 amino acids long. Germline loops: CDR1 MGHRA, CDR2 YSYEKL. The CDR3 bases are TGCGCCAGCAGCGGACAGGGCCGGAGCTCCTATAATTCACCCCTCCACTTT. Encoded protein: CASSGQGRSSYNSPLHF.

J is TRBJ2-5 and V is TRBV5-5; 11 bases are a match to TRBD1. Per the germline V gene, CDR1 is SGHKS and CDR2 is YYEKEE (reference sequence). The CDR3 runs to 15 residues. The V gene end was trimmed by 2 bases and the J gene end by 6 bases; junction bases not matched to a gene: 6. As DNA, the CDR3 is TGTGCCAGCAGCTTATGGACAGGGGGCTTCCAGACCCAGTACTTC. This gives the protein CASSLWTGGFQTQYF.

This clone has more than one count but fewer than ten. The chain has TRBV9 and TRBJ1-3; D not resolved. Germline assignment: CDR1 SGDLS and CDR2 YYNGEE. Trimming stripped 0 bases from V and 0 bases from J, with 13 bases between. The CDR3 extends over 17 amino acids. As DNA, the CDR3 is TGTGCCAGCAGCGTAGATTGGGCCGCGGGCTCTGGAAACACCATATATTTT. Translating gives CASSVDWAAGSGNTIYF.

The chain employs TRBV27 and TRBJ1-2; 10 bases align to TRBD1. Germline loops: CDR1 MNHEY, CDR2 SMNVEV (reference sequence). V lost 7 bases to trimming and J lost 5 bases; unmatched junction nucleotides: 4. CDR3 length: 13 residues. The CDR3 DNA follows: TGTGCCAGCACGCGGGACAGGGGATATGGCTACACCTTC. Translated, it gives CASTRDRGYGYTF.

J is TRBJ1-2 and V is TRBV7-9, with D possibly matching TRBD1 (5 bases). This CDR3 spans 15 amino acids. Germline-derived CDR1 and CDR2 are SEHNR and FQNEAQ (reference sequence). Trimming took 6 bases from V and 4 from J, leaving 18 bases between them. The CDR3 DNA sequence: TGTGCCAGCAGGCAGCTAGCGGGGGAATCCTATGGCTACACCTTC. Its protein product is CASRQLAGESYGYTF. The whole variable domain, filled in from reference TRBV7-9 and TRBJ1-2, reads DTGVSQNPRHKITKRGQNVTFRCDPISEHNRLYWYRQTLGQGPEFLTYFQNEAQLEKSRLLSDRFSAERPKGSFSTLEIQRTEQGDSAMYLCASRQLAGESYGYTFGSGTRLTVV.

The chain recombines TRBV30 with TRBJ2-3; TRBD2 aligns across 7 bases. V lost 3 bases to trimming and J lost 2 bases; unmatched junction nucleotides: 8. CDR3 length equals 15 residues. Germline CDR1 GTSNPN, CDR2 SVGIG (reference sequence). This CDR3 reads CAWSWSGAITDTQYF. The CDR3 DNA is TGTGCCTGGAGCTGGAGCGGGGCGATCACAGATACGCAGTATTTT.

This clone was seen once. This rearrangement joins TRBV18 to TRBJ1-1, with D tentatively TRBD1 (5 bases). The CDR3 is 15 residues long. From germline, CDR1 is KGHSH and CDR2 LQKENI. The ends were cut back, 3 bases at V and 5 bases at J, with 16 bases in the middle. In DNA, the CDR3 is TGTGCCAGCTCACCCCAAGTGGGGGGAGGAACTGAAGCTTTCTTT. It encodes CASSPQVGGGTEAFF.

The gene calls are TRBV27 and TRBJ2-7; D gene unclear. Trimming removed 2 bases from V and 4 bases from J, with 15 bases in between. The CDR3 has 15 residues. Germline lookup yields CDR1 MNHEY and CDR2 SMNVEV (reference sequence). The chain's CDR3 is CASSLSGPAFYEQYF. Written as DNA, the CDR3 is TGTGCCAGCAGTTTAAGTGGCCCCGCTTTTTACGAGCAGTACTTC.

The V and J genes are TRBV5-1 and TRBJ2-7; 11 bases map to TRBD2. Trimming took 4 bases from V and 1 from J; bases not matched to a gene: 4. CDR3 length equals 15 residues. Germline CDR1 is SGHRS and CDR2 is YFSETQ. The CDR3 protein is CASSLTSGGSYEQYF. CDR3 nucleotides: TGCGCCAGCAGCCTAACTAGCGGGGGATCCTACGAGCAGTACTTC.

The V call is TRBV14, the J call TRBJ1-2, with D hard to call. V lost 4 bases to trimming and J lost 4 bases, with 10 bases between them. Germline V gene sequence: CDR1 SGHDN, CDR2 FVKESK. The CDR3 has 13 residues. DNA of the CDR3: TGTGCCAGCAGCCCGCAGGCCCGCTATGGCTACACCTTC. This translates into CASSPQARYGYTF.

The J gene is TRBJ1-5, the V gene TRBV3-1 (or the pseudogene TRBV3-2); D gene ambiguous. The CDR3 spans 17 residues. Looked up from germline, CDR1 is LGHDT and CDR2 is YNNKEL (reference sequence). The germline V and J ends were trimmed by 1 base and 0 bases, with 13 bases remaining between them. The DNA for the CDR3 is TGTGCCAGCAGCCAAGGTTCAGATATCAATAGCAATCAGCCCCAGCATTTT. Its protein is CASSQGSDINSNQPQHF.

CDR3 coding DNA: TGTGCCAGCAGCGGCGGACAGGGTGGAGAGCAGTACTTC. Translated: CASSGGQGGEQYF. V is TRBV9 and J is TRBJ2-7; 8 bases line up with TRBD1. V gave up 3 bases and J gave up 7 bases; unmatched junction bases: 6. The CDR3 is made up of 13 amino acids. In germline, CDR1 is SGDLS, CDR2 YYNGEE.

The rearrangement uses TRBV7-6 and TRBJ2-2; D is unresolved. V was clipped by 6 bases and J by 3 bases, with 11 bases between them. Germline lookup yields CDR1 SGHVS and CDR2 FNYEAQ. The CDR3 has 14 residues. CDR3 nucleotide sequence: TGTGCCAGCAGGCCAATGGTAGACACCGGGGAGCTGTTTTTT. Its translation is CASRPMVDTGELFF.

This chain connects TRBV27 to TRBJ2-2, with 10 bases fitting TRBD2. Germline V lookup: CDR1 MNHEY, CDR2 SMNVEV (reference sequence). Losses at the gene ends were 6 bases for V and 6 bases for J; bases not matched to a gene: 7. The CDR3 has 15 residues. The CDR3: CASRSGTSAAGELFF. CDR3 DNA sequence: TGTGCCAGCAGATCCGGGACTAGCGCCGCCGGGGAGCTGTTTTTT.

The J gene is TRBJ1-5, the V gene TRBV6-4, with D tentatively TRBD1 (5 bases). Germline CDR1 is MRHNA and CDR2 is SNTAGT. Trimming removed 6 bases from V and 6 bases from J, with 12 bases in between. This CDR3 spans 13 amino acids. This chain's CDR3 is CASSGGDRQPQHF. Written as DNA, the CDR3 is TGTGCCAGCAGCGGAGGGGATCGTCAGCCCCAGCATTTT.

The chain recombines TRBV5-1 with TRBJ1-2, with 8 bases lining up with TRBD1. V was clipped by 4 bases and J by 6 bases; unmatched bases: 8. The germline CDR1 and CDR2 sequences are SGHRS and YFSETQ. This CDR3 has 14 residues. DNA of the CDR3: TGCGCCAGCAGCAGTAGTCCGGGACAGGATGGCTACACCTTC. Translation: CASSSSPGQDGYTF.

The rearrangement links TRBV5-1 to TRBJ2-3, with 7 bases matching TRBD1. This CDR3 region has 18 residues. Germline CDR1 reads SGHRS; CDR2 reads YFSETQ. Trimming removed 2 bases from V and 4 bases from J; junction bases left unmatched: 16. CDR3: CASSLAAGKGAAADTQYF. CDR3 nucleotide sequence: TGCGCCAGCAGCTTAGCGGCAGGGAAGGGGGCAGCAGCAGATACGCAGTATTTT.

J is TRBJ2-3 and V is TRBV6-1; 12 bases line up with TRBD2. J gave up 2 bases and V 1 base, and 1 base lay outside the gene matches. Germline values: CDR1 MNHNS, CDR2 SASEGT. This CDR3 is built from 16 residues. The CDR3 sequence is CASSEGLAGATDTQYF. The CDR3, as DNA: TGTGCCAGCAGTGAAGGACTAGCGGGGGCCACAGATACGCAGTATTTT.

The chain has TRBV9 and TRBJ1-2, with TRBD1 matching over 9 bases. The germline CDR1 and CDR2 sequences are SGDLS and YYNGEE. J was trimmed by 4 bases and V by 5 bases; bases with no gene match: 9. The CDR3 runs to 15 residues. CDR3 region: CASSETGGTSYGYTF. CDR3 bases: TGTGCCAGCAGTGAGACAGGGGGGACGAGCTATGGCTACACCTTC.

This clone has just one count. The chain employs TRBV12-3 or TRBV12-4 and TRBJ2-1; no clear D gene. The CDR3 extends over 13 amino acids. Trimming pared 4 bases from V and 10 bases from J, leaving 14 bases between. This CDR3 reads CASSSRPAREQFF. The CDR3 region has the DNA TGTGCCAGCAGTTCCCGGCCGGCCAGGGAGCAGTTCTTC.

This clone was counted once. The chain has TRBV10-3 and TRBJ1-1; 7 nucleotides agree with TRBD1. Germline V CDR1 and CDR2: ENHRY, SYGVKD. The CDR3 contains 15 residues. V shed 1 base and J 0 bases; nucleotides not matched to a gene: 2. CDR3 sequence: CAISEWTGLNTEAFF. In nucleotides, the CDR3 is TGTGCCATCAGTGAGTGGACAGGTTTGAACACTGAAGCTTTCTTT.

The genes are TRBV6-6 and TRBJ1-3; possibly TRBD1 for D (5 bases). The V gene's germline CDR1 is MNHNY and CDR2 SVGAGI (reference sequence). The CDR3 totals 12 residues. V gave up 5 bases and J gave up 8 bases, with 10 bases separating them. DNA of the CDR3: TGTGCCAGCAGTGACAGTGCGGACACCATATATTTT. It encodes CASSDSADTIYF.

This chain links TRBV19 with TRBJ2-5; D ambiguous. V gave up 1 base and J gave up 4 bases, with 10 bases separating them. This CDR3 is built from 14 residues. CDR1 and CDR2 (germline): LNHDA, SQIVND (reference sequence). CDR3 DNA: TGTGCCAGTAGTATAGGTTCCCTAGGAGAGACCCAGTACTTC. Residues: CASSIGSLGETQYF. The entire variable domain, with the rest obtained from reference TRBV19 and TRBJ2-5, is as follows: DGGITQSPKYLFRKEGQNVTLSCEQNLNHDAMYWYRQDPGQGLRLIYYSQIVNDFQKGDIAEGYSVSREKKESFPLTVTSAQKNPTAFYLCASSIGSLGETQYFGPGTRLLVL.

This chain uses TRBV5-6 with TRBJ1-6, with D possibly matching TRBD1 (5 bases). Germline V gene sequence: CDR1 SGHDT, CDR2 YYEEEE. V lost 0 bases to trimming and J lost 3 bases, with 7 bases between them. The CDR3 totals 15 residues. The CDR3 coding sequence is TGTGCCAGCAGCTTGGGACAGAACTATAATTCACCCCTCCACTTT. Protein sequence: CASSLGQNYNSPLHF.

DNA of the CDR3: TGTGCCAGCAGCCCACACGTAATGAACACTGAAGCTTTCTTT. Its protein is CASSPHVMNTEAFF. The genes are TRBV6-6 and TRBJ1-1; D uncertain. The V end lost 6 bases, the J end lost 0 bases, and 11 bases lay between the germline ends. The germline V gene has CDR1 MNHNY and CDR2 SVGAGI (reference sequence). This CDR3 has 14 residues.

This clone appeared a single time. The DNA of the CDR3 is TGTGCCAGCAGCCAAGGCGTATGGGAGATTGGGAACACTGAAGCTTTCTTT. This encodes CASSQGVWEIGNTEAFF. The chain uses TRBV3-1 (or the pseudogene TRBV3-2) and TRBJ1-1; D remains ambiguous. The CDR3 runs 17 residues. Deletions cut 1 base from V and 1 base from J, with 16 bases between. Germline assignment: CDR1 LGHDT and CDR2 YNNKEL (reference sequence).

The chain is built from TRBV5-1 and TRBJ1-1, with 8 bases aligning to TRBD1. There are 15 residues in the CDR3. J was trimmed by 0 bases and V by 6 bases; bases with no gene match: 7. CDR1 and CDR2 (germline): SGHRS, YFSETQ. For the CDR3, the DNA is TGCGCCAGCAACTCCCAGGGGGCTTTGAACACTGAAGCTTTCTTT. This sequence encodes CASNSQGALNTEAFF.

This chain links TRBV2 with TRBJ1-1, with a tentative D call TRBD1 (5 bases). The V and J ends lost 6 bases and 1 base respectively, with 9 bases between them. The CDR3 spans 13 residues. Germline CDR1 reads SNHLY; CDR2 reads FYNNEI. CDR3: CASSFQGNTEAFF. DNA for the CDR3: TGTGCCAGCAGCTTCCAGGGGAACACTGAAGCTTTCTTT.

J is TRBJ1-1 and V is TRBV11-2; TRBD1 matches at 10 bases. Germline-derived CDR1 and CDR2 are SGHAT and FQNNGV. V was clipped by 3 bases and J by 6 bases; unmatched bases: 4. This CDR3 has 14 amino acids. CDR3 loop: CASSLGQGYAEAFF. CDR3 bases: TGTGCCAGCAGCTTGGGACAGGGGTACGCTGAAGCTTTCTTT.